The sequence of this T cell receptor (beta chain) was determined in a study of cytomegalovirus exposure and HLA in healthy donors. Study-wide findings and caveats: TCR sequences were mostly rare, though some public TCRs occurred in many donors. Reports showed the classifier diagnosing cytomegalovirus status with high specificity and sensitivity.

V lost 3 bases and J 6 bases, leaving 9 bases between the germline ends. The V gene's germline CDR1 is SQVTM and CDR2 ANQGSEA. This CDR3 contains 12 residues. With respect to this clone: The target antigen is unknown.

Measured with immunoSEQ multiplex PCR; TCRdb has only the in-frame clones, and not every one. The sample lists some 100,000 clones, approximately 86% seen once, with 4.4% in the top ten. The clonotype comes from a man between 18 and 29 years old in good health and CMV-seropositive. This chain joins TRBV29-1 and TRBJ2-1; tentatively, D is TRBD2 (6 bases). The sample consisted of PBMCs. This chain's CDR3 is CSVEGLLNEQFF. Here the CDR3 DNA reads TGCAGCGTTGAGGGACTCCTCAATGAGCAGTTCTTC.